The present entry profiles one TCR beta chain with its context. Its specificity is unknown. This specimen comes from a study of OX40 agonist ivuxolimab in advanced cancers. General study results and limits: Fewer expanded clones were found on average in CD4+ than in CD8+ T cells.

Germline CDR1 is SGHTA and CDR2 is FQGNSA. The ends were cut back, 3 bases at V and 2 bases at J, with 5 bases in the middle. This CDR3 contains 12 residues. The sampling schedule covered blood at baseline, cycle 4 day 1, and cycle 7 day 1. Sequencing was performed with immunoSEQ multiplex PCR; in TCRdb, only in-frame clones are kept and a portion is missing. This table holds about 72,000 clones, roughly 89% found once. The receptor was isolated from an adult with an advanced solid tumor such as melanoma, head and neck, liver or kidney cancer. The rearrangement uses TRBV7-2 and TRBJ2-7; D is ambiguous. Sequenced here: CD4+ or CD8+ T cells sorted from blood, sampled in a trial of the OX40 agonist ivuxolimab. CDR3 sequence: CASSFTAYEQYF. In DNA, the CDR3 is TGTGCCAGCAGCTTCACTGCCTACGAGCAGTACTTC.